One and the same sample provided the 28 T cell receptor beta chains below, sequenced in a study of radiotherapy plus CTLA-4 blockade in lung cancer. Assay used: immunoSEQ multiplex PCR; TCRdb lists only in-frame clones, some missing. Of approximately 95,000 clones listed, roughly 80% were seen once; the top ten hold roughly 3.5%. The sequenced sample was peripheral blood, obtained from a patient treated with radiotherapy plus ipilimumab. The receptors derive from a human donor with non-small cell lung cancer who had a partial response to radiotherapy plus ipilimumab.

The chain joins TRBV27 to TRBJ2-5, with a weak D call TRBD1 (5 bases). The CDR3 is made up of 14 amino acids. Germline loops: CDR1 MNHEY, CDR2 SMNVEV (reference sequence). V shed 3 bases and J shed 3 bases, with 11 bases lying between them. The CDR3 region has the DNA TGTGCCAGCAGTTTGGGGCCCGTTGAAGAGACCCAGTACTTC. It codes for CASSLGPVEETQYF.

The rearrangement links TRBV19 to TRBJ2-6; maybe TRBD2 (6 bases). Trimming removed 9 bases from V and 0 bases from J, with 18 bases in between. There are 17 residues in the CDR3. Germline CDR1 reads LNHDA; CDR2 reads SQIVND (reference sequence). The CDR3 nucleotides are TGTGCCAGCTCACAAACCGGCGGGAACTCTGGGGCCAACGTCCTGACTTTC. It is translated as CASSQTGGNSGANVLTF.

This chain connects TRBV7-6 to TRBJ2-6; D remains ambiguous. The germline gives CDR1 SGHVS, CDR2 FNYEAQ. V lost 0 bases, J lost 0 bases, and 9 bases lay in between. The length of the CDR3 is 17 residues. This chain's CDR3 is CASSLAMRPSGANVLTF. In nucleotides, the CDR3 is TGTGCCAGCAGCTTAGCGATGAGGCCCTCTGGGGCCAACGTCCTGACTTTC.

This chain links TRBV5-1 with TRBJ1-4; D perhaps matches TRBD1 (5 bases). The CDR3 totals 14 residues. V was cut by 7 bases and J by 8 bases, with 18 bases left in between. Looked up from germline, CDR1 is SGHRS and CDR2 is YFSETQ. The CDR3 region has the DNA TGCGCCAGCCGAGGGGACTTCAAGGACGAAAAACTGTTTTTT. Translation gives CASRGDFKDEKLFF.

J is TRBJ2-3 and V is TRBV7-3, with unresolved D. The CDR3 contains 13 residues. With 1 base removed from V and 8 bases from J, the gap between germline ends came to 10 bases. Germline-derived CDR1 and CDR2 are SGHTA and FQGTGA. The CDR3 nucleotides read TGTGCCAGCAGCTTAAGCGCGTCCGGTACGCAGTATTTT. Protein sequence: CASSLSASGTQYF.

The chain links TRBV10-1 to TRBJ2-1; 10 nucleotides match TRBD2. Losses at the gene ends were 3 bases for V and 8 bases for J; bases not matched to a gene: 7. This CDR3 has 15 amino acids. CDR1 WNHNN and CDR2 SYGVQD come from the germline V gene (reference sequence). CDR3 in amino acids: CASSDSSGSRDEQFF. Here the CDR3 DNA reads TGCGCCAGCAGTGATTCTAGCGGGAGTAGGGATGAGCAGTTCTTC.

This clone occurred a few times. The rearrangement links TRBV28 to TRBJ1-2; TRBD1 matches 8 bases. V lost 2 bases and J lost 8; bases outside the gene matches: 16. Germline V gives CDR1 MDHEN, CDR2 SYDVKM. The CDR3 consists of 17 residues. The CDR3 sequence is CASSLNGAGGATRGYTF. CDR3 coding DNA: TGTGCCAGCAGTTTAAATGGGGCAGGGGGCGCGACGAGGGGCTACACCTTC.

The V gene is TRBV6-1, the J gene TRBJ2-1; the D gene is possibly TRBD2 (5 bases). V was shortened by 6 bases and J by 7 bases, with 13 bases between the two germline ends. The CDR3 loop spans 13 amino acids. Germline assignment: CDR1 MNHNS and CDR2 SASEGT. Written as DNA, the CDR3 is TGTGCCAGCAGGACTAACGCCCCTAATGAGCAGTTCTTC. It specifies CASRTNAPNEQFF.

The chain joins TRBV5-1 to TRBJ1-5; D is perhaps TRBD1 (6 bases). V lost 1 base, J lost 5 bases, and 10 bases lay in between. Germline loops: CDR1 SGHRS, CDR2 YFSETQ. The CDR3 is made up of 14 amino acids. The CDR3 spells CASSLRAGDQPQHF. CDR3 in DNA: TGCGCCAGCAGCTTGAGGGCAGGGGATCAGCCCCAGCATTTT.

The rearrangement links TRBV6-5 to TRBJ2-7; tentative D call: TRBD2 (6 bases). The CDR3 runs to 14 residues. In germline, CDR1 is MNHEY, CDR2 SVGAGI. V lost 2 bases and J 1 base, leaving 9 bases between the germline ends. The CDR3 nucleotides read TGTGCCAGCAGTTACAGTAGCGGTTCCTACGAGCAGTACTTC. Amino acid sequence: CASSYSSGSYEQYF.

The chain couples TRBV6-5 to TRBJ2-1, with 9 bases that match TRBD2. CDR3 size: 14 residues. Looked up from germline, CDR1 is MNHEY and CDR2 is SVGAGI. V dropped 5 bases and J dropped 10; count of bases not matched to a gene: 9. The CDR3 is CASSERRTSVEQFF. The CDR3 DNA sequence: TGTGCCAGCAGTGAACGACGGACTAGCGTCGAGCAGTTCTTC.

The chain has TRBV18 and TRBJ1-3; a weak D match, TRBD1 (5 bases). V was shortened by 6 bases and J by 3 bases, with 18 bases between the two germline ends. The CDR3 length is 16 residues. The germline gives CDR1 KGHSH, CDR2 LQKENI. CDR3 region: CASSLNTGDGGNTIYF. DNA for the CDR3: TGTGCCAGCTCGCTAAACACAGGAGACGGTGGAAACACCATATATTTT.

V and J are TRBV5-4 and TRBJ1-2; 7 nucleotides align to TRBD1. This CDR3 is 16 amino acids long. Germline V lookup: CDR1 SGHNT, CDR2 YYREEE (reference sequence). J gave up 2 bases and V 4 bases, and 11 bases lay outside the gene matches. The CDR3 coding sequence is TGTGCCAGCAGCCCCCCAGGACAGGAGGGGAACTATGGCTACACCTTC. As protein: CASSPPGQEGNYGYTF.

This chain uses TRBV27 with TRBJ2-5; 8 bases line up with TRBD2. The trim removed 3 bases at V and 6 bases at J, leaving 3 bases unmatched. The germline V gene encodes CDR1 MNHEY and CDR2 SMNVEV (reference sequence). The CDR3 consists of 13 residues. The DNA for the CDR3 is TGTGCCAGCAGTTTTAGCGGGACAAAGACCCAGTACTTC. Translating it yields CASSFSGTKTQYF.

This rearrangement joins TRBV27 to TRBJ2-1; 7 nucleotides align to TRBD2. The V gene's germline CDR1 is MNHEY and CDR2 SMNVEV (reference sequence). The length of the CDR3 is 15 residues. V was pared by 5 bases and J by 4 bases, with 8 bases of the junction left unmatched. Here the CDR3 DNA reads TGTGCCAGCAGTCCTATGGGGAGGGCGTACAATGAGCAGTTCTTC. Translation: CASSPMGRAYNEQFF.

The rearrangement links TRBV23-1 to TRBJ2-7, with D tentatively TRBD2 (6 bases). TRBV23-1 is labeled an ORF, and its function is uncertain. The V end lost 0 bases, the J end lost 7 bases, and 16 bases lay between the germline ends. The CDR3 is made up of 15 amino acids. This chain's CDR3 is CASSQSLPSALEQYF. CDR3 bases: TGCGCCAGCAGTCAATCCCTGCCTAGCGCTTTGGAGCAGTACTTC.

The chain employs TRBV5-1 and TRBJ2-5; perhaps TRBD2 as D (6 bases). Germline V CDR1 and CDR2: SGHRS, YFSETQ. This CDR3 has 15 residues. The V end lost 4 bases, the J end lost 5 bases, and 18 bases lay between the germline ends. CDR3 nucleotides: TGCGCCAGCAGCGTACTTCGGGCTAGCGAGGAGACCCAGTACTTC. This translates into CASSVLRASEETQYF.

The rearrangement links TRBV7-3 to TRBJ2-3; 8 bases are shared with TRBD2. Trimming took 5 bases from V and 3 from J; bases not matched to a gene: 10. The length of the CDR3 is 16 residues. Germline-derived CDR1 and CDR2 are SGHTA and FQGTGA. This chain's CDR3 is CASSALRGGKTDTQYF. In DNA, the CDR3 is TGTGCCAGCAGCGCTCTTCGGGGGGGGAAGACAGATACGCAGTATTTT.

This clone was detected once. The chain has TRBV18 and TRBJ2-7; a possible D gene is TRBD1 (5 bases). CDR3 size: 11 residues. Trimming stripped 9 bases from V and 1 base from J, with 7 bases between. Germline CDR1 is KGHSH and CDR2 is LQKENI. The CDR3 nucleotides are TGTGCCAGTGGACAATCCTACGAGCAGTACTTC. Its protein product is CASGQSYEQYF.

This rearrangement joins TRBV27 to TRBJ2-5; possibly TRBD2 for D (6 bases). V lost 4 bases, J lost 6 bases, and 12 bases lay in between. CDR3 size: 13 residues. Germline CDR1 and CDR2: MNHEY and SMNVEV (reference sequence). The CDR3 region is CASSSGARQTQYF. In DNA, the CDR3 is TGTGCCAGCAGTTCGGGAGCGAGGCAGACCCAGTACTTC.

The DNA of the CDR3 is TGTGCCTGGAGTGCTACAGGGTATAGCAATCAGCCCCAGCATTTT. Amino acids: CAWSATGYSNQPQHF. V is TRBV30 and J is TRBJ1-5; tentative D call: TRBD1 (6 bases). The CDR3 spans 15 residues. V was clipped by 1 base and J by 0 bases, with 10 bases between them. The germline V gene encodes CDR1 GTSNPN and CDR2 SVGIG (reference sequence).

The rearrangement joins TRBV5-5 to TRBJ2-7; TRBD1 matches at 8 bases. Trimming at V came to 2 bases and at J to 4 bases, leaving 8 bases not matched to a gene. The CDR3 length is 15 residues. Germline CDR1 reads SGHKS; CDR2 reads YYEKEE (reference sequence). The CDR3: CASSFRTGRQYEQYF. CDR3 DNA: TGTGCCAGCAGCTTTCGGACAGGGAGGCAATACGAGCAGTACTTC. Looking up the rest from reference TRBV5-5 and TRBJ2-7 gives the full variable domain: DAGVTQSPTHLIKTRGQQVTLRCSPISGHKSVSWYQQVLGQGPQFIFQYYEKEERGRGNFPDRFSARQFPNYSSELNVNALLLGDSALYLCASSFRTGRQYEQYFGPGTRLTVT.

The chain combines TRBV7-3 with TRBJ1-4, with D possibly being TRBD1 (6 bases). With 2 bases removed from V and 7 bases from J, the gap between germline ends came to 14 bases. The germline V gene has CDR1 SGHTA and CDR2 FQGTGA. The CDR3 has 15 residues. CDR3 sequence reads: CASSLDTGRSEKLFF. The DNA of the CDR3 is TGTGCCAGCAGCTTAGATACAGGGCGAAGTGAAAAACTGTTTTTT.

V is TRBV6-6 and J is TRBJ1-4, with 9 positions matching TRBD1. V was clipped by 5 bases and J by 7 bases; unmatched bases: 5. Germline V gene data show CDR1 as MNHNY and CDR2 as SVGAGI (reference sequence). This CDR3 is built from 14 residues. The CDR3 protein is CASSPDRGGEKLFF. The CDR3 DNA is TGTGCCAGCAGTCCGGACAGGGGAGGTGAAAAACTGTTTTTT.

The chain combines TRBV10-1 with TRBJ2-7, with 8 bases aligning to TRBD1. J lost 3 bases, V lost 6 bases, and 7 bases had no gene match. The CDR3 totals 14 residues. Germline CDR1 reads WNHNN; CDR2 reads SYGVQD (reference sequence). CDR3 DNA sequence: TGCGCCAGCAGGAAGAACAGGGGGGACTACGAGCAGTACTTC. Its protein product is CASRKNRGDYEQYF.

The genes are TRBV6-1 and TRBJ2-1; 13 positions match TRBD2. Trimming at V came to 4 bases and at J to 5 bases, leaving 2 bases not matched to a gene. CDR1 is MNHNS, CDR2 SASEGT, per germline. CDR3 length: 15 residues. CDR3 sequence: CASSGGLAGNNEQFF. The CDR3, as DNA: TGTGCCAGCAGTGGGGGACTAGCGGGGAACAATGAGCAGTTCTTC.

The chain uses TRBV11-2 and TRBJ2-5, with 7 bases fitting TRBD2. Trimming cost V 1 base and J 5 bases; bases outside gene matches: 16. The CDR3 covers 18 residues. Germline CDR1 and CDR2: SGHAT and FQNNGV. CDR3 amino acids: CASSLGRSGSGMRETQYF. As DNA, the CDR3 is TGTGCCAGCAGCTTAGGACGTAGTGGGAGCGGGATGCGGGAGACCCAGTACTTC.

The V and J genes are TRBV9 and TRBJ2-3; 13 positions match TRBD2. The CDR3 contains 20 residues. The V segment lost 10 bases and the J segment 0 bases; nucleotides outside the gene matches: 20. From germline, CDR1 is SGDLS and CDR2 YYNGEE. The CDR3 protein is CARLAGGRRKWGPSTDTQYF. The CDR3 coding sequence is TGTGCCCGACTAGCGGGAGGTCGGCGGAAGTGGGGTCCTAGCACAGATACGCAGTATTTT.